This T cell receptor (beta chain) was captured in a study of T cell responses to AZD1222 COVID-19 vaccine (dated by TCRdb to the early 2020s). Looking at the study overall: TCR sequencing covered approximately 230 trial participants: 200 to 220 given two doses of AZD1222 and about 26 given two doses of MenACWY control vaccine. Trial participants were enrolled by age into subgroups of 18-55, 56-69 and 70-plus years, and roughly 150, 30 and 60 TCR-sequenced participants, respectively, were included in these subgroups.

The CDR3 regions of human TCRbeta chains were subjected to immunosequencing. The original pipeline was this. Repertoire TCRs were matched against a reference library of SARS-CoV-2-specific TCRs generated with the MIRA antigen-specificity platform. Breadth meant the fraction of unique TCRs that were SARS-CoV-2-associated, whereas depth meant the fraction of total T cells that were SARS-CoV-2-associated. Using the MIRA data, every spike-specific TCR was mapped to the spike region that the TCR reacted to and assigned to either a CD4 or a CD8 class. Log10-transformed breadth and depth values were compared by one-way ANOVA with Sidak's multiple comparisons tests. TCRdb mirrors the immuneACCESS table, restricted to in-frame sequences. Some clones are absent from its copies; in checked studies, under half trace to an unresolved V gene, and the reason for the others is unknown. V and J calls and clone size are those listed in that table; D and trimming were worked out from the DNA. Counted in this sample were 150,000 to 200,000 clones; roughly 88% of them appeared once. Around a tenth of the sample lies in the top ten.

From the cysteine up to the phenylalanine, the CDR3 has a length of 15 residues. CDR3 DNA only is kept here, 45 bases in frame from base 1. V is cut back by 2 bases and J by 8 bases, with 8 bases in the junction unmatched. From a lookup of the germline V gene, CDR1 and CDR2 are SGHRS and YFSETQ. This clone was detected once. No cognate antigen has been identified for it. Within one base of it there is no much larger clone, and no base qualities were kept. Interpreted using the paper, the time point label stands for: about 28 days (+/-7) after the second vaccine dose. Because spike-specific TCR depth and breadth did not differ between the two schedules, AZD1222 recipients who got a second dose at roughly 4 weeks were pooled with those who got a second dose at roughly 12 weeks. Samples from vaccinated people were obtained from the UK trials COV001 and COV002, which included a single-blind randomized controlled phase 2/3 trial of AZD1222 (ChAdOx1 nCoV-19) in healthy adults. Trial participant PBMC samples were collected at day 0 and day 28 after the second dose for TCRbeta chain sequencing.

Results the study describes overall, beyond this receptor: The 56-69-year group was small, and its depth increase did not reach significance, likely because of low power. Reportedly, almost half of the unique spike-specific TCRs recognized epitopes lying outside the regions that are mutated in the B.1.351 and B.1.1.7 variants. Only five to seven AZD1222 recipients were SARS-CoV-2 seropositive at baseline, limiting conclusions about previously exposed vaccinees. Because no samples from the day 14 peak response were available, repertoires could be characterized only after the peak T cell response. A significant rise in spike-specific TCR breadth and depth was observed after two AZD1222 doses relative to day 0 and relative to MenACWY recipients. Most participants were white British and females outnumbered males, and the authors suggested that clonal diversity may have been underestimated. CD4 TCRs associated with the vaccine covered the entire spike protein, and the dominant responses were in regions 160-218 and 743-854.

The chain was built from TRBV5-1 and TRBJ1-4; 8 bases in the middle match TRBD1. This clonotype was obtained from an adult who received the AZD1222 COVID-19 vaccine. The sequences come from peripheral blood, collected 28 days after the second AZD1222 dose. The CDR3 loop reads CASSLTDRAGEKLFF. The nucleotide sequence reads as follows: TGCGCCAGCAGCTTAACGGACAGGGCTGGGGAAAAACTGTTTTTT.